One and the same sample provided the 9 T cell receptor beta chains below, sequenced in a study of T cell responses to AZD1222 COVID-19 vaccine. Sequencing was performed with immunoSEQ multiplex PCR; in TCRdb, only in-frame clones are kept and a portion is missing. The table lists 150,000 or so clones, about nine tenths of them singletons. The sequencing used peripheral blood, collected on day 0 of AZD1222 vaccination. The receptors derive from an adult in good health.

The chain uses TRBV21-1 and TRBJ1-4; the table gives TRBD1 as D, unverified against the DNA. TRBV21-1 is a pseudogene locus. CDR3 length equals 17 residues. The CDR3 DNA reads TGTGCCAGCAGCAAAGAGGGGTGTCTCCACCGCGATGAAAAACTGTTTTTT. Translation gives CASSKEGCLHRDEKLFF.

The chain employs TRBV28 and TRBJ1-2; perhaps TRBD1 as D (6 bases). This CDR3 region has 11 residues. With 6 bases removed from V and 10 bases from J, the gap between germline ends came to 12 bases. In germline, CDR1 is MDHEN, CDR2 SYDVKM. The CDR3 DNA reads as TGTGCCAGCAGCTATGGGACACTCTACACCTTC. Translated, it gives CASSYGTLYTF.

The V and J genes are TRBV9 and TRBJ1-4; no firm D call. Germline CDR1 SGDLS, CDR2 YYNGEE. This CDR3 region has 14 residues. Deletions cut 3 bases from V and 8 bases from J, with 14 bases between. DNA of the CDR3: TGTGCCAGCAGCGCCGACCCTGCAGAGGAAAAACTGTTTTTT. Its translation is CASSADPAEEKLFF.

The CDR3, as DNA: TGTGCCAGCAGTTACTCGGGGGGGGTCCAAGAGACCCAGTACTTC. It encodes CASSYSGGVQETQYF. The chain couples TRBV6-2 or TRBV6-3 to TRBJ2-5; 7 bases map to TRBD2. There are 15 residues in the CDR3. Unmatched junction bases numbered 2, after V lost 0 bases and J lost 1 base. Per germline, CDR1 MNHEY and CDR2 SVGEGT.

The chain links TRBV6-5 to TRBJ2-3; 8 bases map to TRBD1. Trimming removed 4 bases from V and 4 bases from J; junction bases left unmatched: 7. In germline, CDR1 is MNHEY, CDR2 SVGAGI. The CDR3 spans 15 residues. The CDR3 reads CASSFGRGRADTQYF. CDR3 DNA sequence: TGTGCCAGCAGTTTTGGCAGGGGGCGGGCAGATACGCAGTATTTT.

This clone came up a few times. The CDR3 DNA sequence: TGTGCCAGTAGCCGGACTAGCGGGAGAGGCACAGATACGCAGTATTTT. It codes for CASSRTSGRGTDTQYF. The chain has TRBV19 and TRBJ2-3; TRBD2 aligns across 13 bases. CDR1 is LNHDA and CDR2 is SQIVND in the germline V gene (reference sequence). The CDR3 sequence is 16 residues long. V lost 6 bases to trimming and J lost 1 base; unmatched junction nucleotides: 4.

V gene TRBV28 combines with J gene TRBJ2-3, with TRBD2 matching 10 bases. CDR3 length equals 15 residues. The V gene's germline CDR1 is MDHEN and CDR2 SYDVKM. Unmatched junction bases numbered 10, after V lost 6 bases and J lost 7 bases. The chain's CDR3 is CASSFGLAEGYTQYF. CDR3 in DNA: TGTGCCAGCAGCTTTGGACTAGCGGAAGGTTATACGCAGTATTTT.

V and J are TRBV6-5 and TRBJ1-1; 10 bases line up with TRBD1. The CDR3 is made up of 15 amino acids. The V gene's germline CDR1 is MNHEY and CDR2 SVGAGI. Trimming at V came to 5 bases and at J to 2 bases, leaving 5 bases not matched to a gene. CDR3 nucleotides: TGTGCCAGCAGTACCATGACAGGGGGCAACACTGAAGCTTTCTTT. It encodes CASSTMTGGNTEAFF.

This chain connects TRBV5-1 to TRBJ1-1; 7 bases map to TRBD1. This CDR3 region has 15 residues. Germline V gene lookup returns CDR1 SGHRS and CDR2 YFSETQ. The V and J ends lost 0 bases and 4 bases, in that order; junction bases with no gene match: 6. DNA for the CDR3: TGCGCCAGCAGCTTGGAAGGGGGCGGTGGCACTGAAGCTTTCTTT. It codes for CASSLEGGGGTEAFF.